This T cell receptor beta chain originates from a study of T cell repertoires in cytomegalovirus infection. For the study at large: CMV infection plus the matching HLA type was flagged by public TCR beta signatures. Whole-study results and caveats: Cumulated frequencies of public TCR beta families served to identify carriers of CMV plus the relevant HLA. The study found HLA-C-restricted CMV-specific TCR beta clonotypes dominating the ex vivo response.

From the reads, TCRdb called clonotypes with MiXCR, one entry per CDR3 protein. This table has 68,000 or so distinct CDR3 sequences, 22% appearing once. Per the germline V gene, CDR1 is SEHNR and CDR2 is FQNEAQ (reference sequence). This CDR3 spans 12 amino acids. V lost 6 bases to trimming and J lost 6 bases; unmatched junction nucleotides: 5. In this sample, this clonotype turned up a few times. Its antigen is as yet unknown. This receptor was taken from a human donor in good health (CMV status not recorded). Some clones in this sample may be carry-over from other donors' samples. The specimen was PBMCs, sequenced either directly or after in vitro stimulation (not recorded which). The chain has TRBV7-9 and TRBJ2-7, with 7 positions matching TRBD1. CDR3: CASSSTGSEQYF. The DNA for the CDR3 is TGTGCCAGCAGTTCGACAGGGTCCGAGCAGTACTTC.